The clone carrying this T cell receptor (beta chain) has at least ten counts. These data come from a study of T cells in Graves' hyperthyroidism and ophthalmopathy. With 2 bases removed from V and 0 bases from J, the gap between germline ends came to 22 bases. Germline CDR1 SGHAT, CDR2 FQNNGV. The CDR3 has 19 amino acids. Diagnosing involved the use of clinical symptoms, serum thyroxine and TRAb, thyroid ultrasound and orbital computed tomography. TCR beta CDR3 regions were amplified from RNA. HTBI primers were employed in a first-round RT-PCR of the TCR CDR3. TCRdb re-analysed the multiplex PCR reads in MiXCR, keeping a single row per CDR3 protein. In the table there are fewer than 900,000 distinct CDR3 sequences, about 19% of which are singletons.

This clonotype was obtained from a woman in her forties or fifties with Graves' hyperthyroidism that later progressed to Graves' ophthalmopathy. This sequence joins TRBV11-2 and TRBJ1-1; D might be TRBD1 (5 bases). Sequenced: blood. In DNA, the CDR3 is TGTGCCAGCAGCTTATGGGGCGCCGGGAAAGGCTTTTTGAACACTGAAGCTTTCTTT. Translated: CASSLWGAGKGFLNTEAFF.